A single T cell receptor beta chain is shown here with its context. What it recognizes is unknown. In the PCR, 60 Vbeta and 13 Jbeta primers were used. Some clones are missing from TCRdb's copy, which holds only in-frame ones; the method was immunoSEQ multiplex PCR. The data show under 250,000 clones, 60% to 80% seen once. This entry is derived from a study of cytomegalovirus exposure and HLA in healthy donors. Whole-study results and caveats: Rare TCR sequences predominated, though certain public TCRs were found in many donors.

Germline V gene lookup returns CDR1 ENHRY and CDR2 SYGVKD. This CDR3 is built from 14 residues. Sequencing input: PBMCs. This receptor was taken from a male donor in good health and CMV-seronegative. The rearrangement links TRBV10-3 to TRBJ2-5; the D is unclear. The better agreement between TRBJ2-7 and the DNA end casts doubt on the J call. CDR3 region: CAISGPTPSYEQYF. The CDR3 region has the DNA TGTGCCATCAGTGGCCCAACCCCCTCCTACGAGCAGTACTTC.